Reported below is one TCR beta chain. This specimen belongs to a study of early T cells in non-severe SARS-CoV-2 infection. Individual cDNA molecules received unique molecular identifiers during library preparation. TCRdb recomputed calls from the 5' RACE reads with MiXCR, one row per CDR3 protein. The sample holds about 20,000 distinct CDR3 sequences; under 6.5% are singletons and the top ten take 6.3%. Germline CDR1 and CDR2: MDHEN and SYDVKM. CDR3 length: 12 amino acids. Trimming pared 5 bases from V and 4 bases from J, leaving 9 bases between. The V gene is TRBV28, the J gene TRBJ2-7; D remains ambiguous. The clonotype comes from an adult who was a healthcare worker with PCR-confirmed SARS-CoV-2 infection or an uninfected control (not recorded which). What was sequenced was whole blood. This CDR3 is CASSPTSYEQYF. CDR3 sequence (DNA): TGTGCCAGCAGTCCGACCTCGTACGAGCAGTACTTC.